Following are 21 T cell receptor beta chains from one sample sequenced in a study of CD4 T cells in relation to SARS-CoV-2 and coronaviruses. Unexposed donor CD4+ T cells date from about 2010-2019, before the COVID-19 pandemic. CD4+ T cells were isolated from the cells after nine to eleven days of culture. Profiling relied on immunoSEQ multiplex PCR, and the TCRdb table lists in-frame clones only, not all of them. In the table there are 20,000 to 25,000 clones, just under 80% of which are singletons. These receptors have no identified antigens. The sequencing sample was made of CD4+ T cells from PBMCs, cultured in vitro. These receptor sequences come from a human donor in good health.

The chain couples TRBV6-1 to TRBJ2-1; 12 positions match TRBD2. The V gene's germline CDR1 is MNHNS and CDR2 SASEGT. Trimming cost V 0 bases and J 7 bases; bases outside gene matches: 4. The CDR3 contains 16 residues. CDR3 in amino acids: CASSEARTSGKNEQFF. The CDR3 nucleotides are TGTGCCAGCAGTGAAGCGCGGACTAGCGGGAAAAATGAGCAGTTCTTC.

The chain combines TRBV4-1 with TRBJ1-3, with D possibly TRBD1 on 5 matching bases. The V gene lost 4 bases and the J gene lost 3 bases, with 19 bases spanning the gap. The CDR3 contains 17 residues. Germline CDR1 and CDR2: MGHRA and YSYEKL. The CDR3 coding sequence is TGCGCCAGCAGCCGTGGGGGTCTGGTCCTCTATGGAAACACCATATATTTT. Encoded protein: CASSRGGLVLYGNTIYF.

The chain links TRBV12-3 or TRBV12-4 to TRBJ1-2; D ambiguous. With 5 bases removed from V and 4 bases from J, the gap between germline ends came to 11 bases. The CDR3 has 13 amino acids. In DNA form, the CDR3 reads TGTGCCAGCAGTACGGTGCGCTCCTATGGCTACACCTTC. Its protein product is CASSTVRSYGYTF.

The chain joins TRBV30 to TRBJ1-2; possibly TRBD1 for D (5 bases). V lost 0 bases to trimming and J lost 5 bases, with 7 bases between them. Germline values: CDR1 GTSNPN, CDR2 SVGIG (reference sequence). The CDR3 spans 12 residues. As DNA, the CDR3 is TGTGCCTGGAGTGTAGAGGGGTATGGCTACACCTTC. Amino acids: CAWSVEGYGYTF.

DNA for the CDR3: TGTGCCAGCAGTGAATTCCCTAGACAGAGCGGCGGATATAATTCACCCCTCCACTTT. It codes for CASSEFPRQSGGYNSPLHF. The V gene is TRBV6-1, the J gene TRBJ1-6; TRBD1 might be the D (5 bases). Trimming stripped 2 bases from V and 4 bases from J, with 21 bases between. CDR1 is MNHNS, CDR2 SASEGT, per germline. The CDR3 runs 19 residues.

The rearrangement joins TRBV28 to TRBJ1-1; 7 bases are a match to TRBD1. V trimming: 5 bases; J trimming: 5 bases; junction bases outside the gene matches: 8. This CDR3 is 14 amino acids long. Germline V gene data show CDR1 as MDHEN and CDR2 as SYDVKM. The CDR3 coding sequence is TGTGCCAGCAGTCCAGGACAGGAAATAACTGAAGCTTTCTTT. It translates to CASSPGQEITEAFF.

The rearrangement joins TRBV11-2 to TRBJ1-2; a possible D gene is TRBD1 (6 bases). Germline V gives CDR1 SGHAT, CDR2 FQNNGV. The CDR3 has 13 amino acids. Trimming took off 4 bases at V and 4 bases at J, with 10 bases between the two ends. As DNA, the CDR3 is TGTGCCAGCAGCTCGACAGGTCCCTATGGCTACACCTTC. Amino acid sequence: CASSSTGPYGYTF.

V and J are TRBV14 and TRBJ2-2; D assignment may be TRBD1 or TRBD2 (5 bases each). CDR1 is SGHDN and CDR2 is FVKESK in the germline V gene. The length of the CDR3 is 15 residues. The V and J ends lost 6 bases and 4 bases respectively, with 15 bases between them. Written as DNA, the CDR3 is TGTGCCAGCAGTTCCATCGGGGCGGGCACCGGGGAGCTGTTTTTT. Translation gives CASSSIGAGTGELFF. Drawing the rest from reference TRBV14 and TRBJ2-2, the complete variable domain is EAGVTQFPSHSVIEKGQTVTLRCDPISGHDNLYWYRRVMGKEIKFLLHFVKESKQDESGMPNNRFLAERTGGTYSTLKVQPAELEDSGVYFCASSSIGAGTGELFFGEGSRLTVL.

The chain is built from TRBV7-2 and TRBJ2-3, with 8 bases identical to TRBD2. Germline lookup yields CDR1 SGHTA and CDR2 FQGNSA. This CDR3 has 12 amino acids. With 1 base clipped from V and 13 bases from J, the junction kept 4 bases outside the gene matches. The CDR3 is CASSLGGLEKYF. The CDR3 DNA follows: TGTGCCAGCAGCTTAGGGGGACTAGAAAAGTATTTT.

The rearrangement links TRBV19 to TRBJ1-2; 10 nucleotides align to TRBD1. This CDR3 contains 15 residues. Germline-derived CDR1 and CDR2 are LNHDA and SQIVND (reference sequence). J was trimmed by 3 bases and V by 4 bases; bases with no gene match: 5. In DNA, the CDR3 is TGTGCCAGTAGTAAAAGACAGGGGGCCTACTATGGCTACACCTTC. Amino acids: CASSKRQGAYYGYTF.

The genes are TRBV19 and TRBJ1-3; D is possibly TRBD1 (5 bases). Germline V CDR1 and CDR2: LNHDA, SQIVND (reference sequence). This CDR3 is 15 amino acids long. V lost 3 bases and J 0 bases, leaving 9 bases between the germline ends. The chain's CDR3 is CASSIQGSSGNTIYF. In DNA, the CDR3 is TGTGCCAGTAGTATCCAGGGTTCCTCTGGAAACACCATATATTTT.

The chain combines TRBV30 with TRBJ1-3, with D hard to call. Germline V gene lookup returns CDR1 GTSNPN and CDR2 SVGIG (reference sequence). The V and J ends lost 4 bases and 0 bases respectively, with 10 bases between them. CDR3 length equals 14 residues. For the CDR3, the DNA is TGTGCCTGGATGAAAGTAGGCTCTGGAAACACCATATATTTT. Its translation: CAWMKVGSGNTIYF. The whole variable domain, filled in from reference TRBV30 and TRBJ1-3, reads SQTIHQWPATLVQPVGSPLSLECTVEGTSNPNLYWYRQAAGRGLQLLFYSVGIGQISSEVPQNLSASRPQDRQFILSSKKLLLSDSGFYLCAWMKVGSGNTIYFGEGSWLTVV.

The rearrangement uses TRBV4-2 and TRBJ2-1; no clear D gene. In germline, CDR1 is LGHNA, CDR2 YNFKEQ. Trimming shortened V by 0 bases and J by 7 bases, and 7 bases separated the two germline ends. The CDR3 covers 13 residues. The CDR3 reads CASSQDFPNEQFF. In nucleotides, the CDR3 is TGTGCCAGCAGCCAAGATTTCCCGAATGAGCAGTTCTTC.

The chain uses TRBV29-1 and TRBJ1-2, with D possibly TRBD1 on 5 matching bases. CDR1 and CDR2 (germline): SQVTM, ANQGSEA. This CDR3 is built from 13 residues. Trimming took 4 bases from V and 0 from J, leaving 9 bases between them. The CDR3 loop reads CSVVGATNYGYTF. For the CDR3, the DNA is TGCAGCGTTGTAGGGGCGACTAACTATGGCTACACCTTC.

The chain uses TRBV9 and TRBJ1-4, with TRBD1 as a possible D gene (5 bases). The CDR3 extends over 16 amino acids. Germline CDR1 and CDR2: SGDLS and YYNGEE. V lost 0 bases, J lost 8 bases, and 17 bases lay in between. This CDR3 reads CASSVEMGGREEKLFF. For the CDR3, the DNA is TGTGCCAGCAGCGTAGAGATGGGGGGAAGGGAGGAAAAACTGTTTTTT.

This clone showed up just a few times. CDR3: CASSLGSYNSPLHF. The CDR3 nucleotides are TGTGCCAGCAGCTTAGGGTCCTATAATTCACCCCTCCACTTT. The chain uses TRBV7-3 and TRBJ1-6; D unresolved. V shed 2 bases and J shed 1 base, with 3 bases lying between them. The CDR3 covers 14 residues. Germline V lookup: CDR1 SGHTA, CDR2 FQGTGA. Looking up the rest from reference TRBV7-3 and TRBJ1-6 gives the full variable domain: GAGVSQTPSNKVTEKGKYVELRCDPISGHTALYWYRQSLGQGPEFLIYFQGTGAADDSGLPNDRFFAVRPEGSVSTLKIQRTERGDSAVYLCASSLGSYNSPLHFGNGTRLTVT.

The chain joins TRBV6-5 to TRBJ2-7; 11 bases match TRBD2. Germline lookup yields CDR1 MNHEY and CDR2 SVGAGI. The CDR3 runs 15 residues. V was clipped by 6 bases and J by 3 bases; unmatched bases: 7. The CDR3 DNA reads TGTGCCAGCAGACCTGGACTAGCGGGTTTCTACGAGCAGTACTTC. It translates to CASRPGLAGFYEQYF.

The chain links TRBV15 to TRBJ1-2; 9 bases align to TRBD1. V gave up 4 bases and J gave up 8 bases; unmatched junction bases: 2. Germline V gives CDR1 LNHNV, CDR2 YYDKDF (reference sequence). The CDR3 sequence is 12 residues long. CDR3 loop: CATSTGQGGYTF. The CDR3 DNA is TGTGCCACCAGCACCGGACAGGGGGGCTACACCTTC.

The chain employs TRBV19 and TRBJ2-7; D may correspond to TRBD1 or TRBD2 (6 bases each). V gave up 3 bases and J gave up 5 bases, with 17 bases separating them. The CDR3 is made up of 15 amino acids. Per germline, CDR1 LNHDA and CDR2 SQIVND (reference sequence). The CDR3 DNA is TGTGCCAGTAGTATGGGGGGAACAGGGTTGGACGAGCAGTACTTC. This gives the protein CASSMGGTGLDEQYF.

The V call is TRBV28, the J call TRBJ2-1; D ambiguous. CDR1 is MDHEN, CDR2 SYDVKM, per germline. The V and J ends lost 4 bases and 6 bases respectively, with 1 base between them. The CDR3 loop spans 10 amino acids. In nucleotides, the CDR3 is TGTGCCAGCAGTTCCAATGAGCAGTTCTTC. Translated: CASSSNEQFF.

This chain uses TRBV15 with TRBJ1-4; 8 bases fit TRBD1. Germline assignment: CDR1 LNHNV and CDR2 YYDKDF (reference sequence). CDR3 length: 15 amino acids. J lost 7 bases, V lost 1 base, and 5 bases had no gene match. CDR3 sequence: CATSRGGTGREKLFF. The DNA of the CDR3 is TGTGCCACCAGCAGAGGGGGGACAGGTCGTGAAAAACTGTTTTTT.